This entry concerns a single TCR beta chain. Assay used: immunoSEQ multiplex PCR; TCRdb lists only in-frame clones, some missing. Altogether 70,000 or so clones are present, around four fifths being singletons, with the ten largest covering 4.5% to 5.5%. The data stem from a study of PD-L1 blockade in urothelial cancer. Germline V gives CDR1 SEHNR, CDR2 FQNEAQ (reference sequence). The ends were cut back, 5 bases at V and 5 bases at J, with 10 bases in the middle. The CDR3 sequence is 13 residues long. The sequences come from PBMCs, collected around atezolizumab (anti-PD-L1) treatment. This receptor was obtained from a man between 65 and 79 years old with urothelial cancer. The V and J genes are TRBV7-9 and TRBJ1-5, with a tentative D call TRBD1 (5 bases). For the CDR3, the DNA is TGTGCCAGCAGCGGGGGGGTCTATCAGCCCCAGCATTTT. Translation gives CASSGGVYQPQHF.